Described below is a single T cell receptor beta chain sequence and its context. Other nucleotide sequences from this sample produce the same CDR3. The primer mix had 60 Vbeta and 13 Jbeta primers. Generated by immunoSEQ multiplex PCR, the TCRdb table keeps only in-frame clones and is missing some. The sample lists about 250,000 clones, roughly 84% seen once, with 0.2% to 0.3% in the top ten. Germline CDR1 and CDR2: SGHRS and YFSETQ. The J segment lost 4 bases and the V segment lost 4 bases, leaving 3 bases of the junction unmatched. The CDR3 runs to 14 residues. This entry belongs to a study of cytomegalovirus exposure and HLA in healthy donors.

V gene TRBV5-1 combines with J gene TRBJ2-7; TRBD2 matches 12 bases. Specimen: PBMCs. This clonotype was obtained from a girl aged 2 to 10 in good health and CMV-seronegative. The DNA for the CDR3 is TGCGCCAGCAGCCCGGGACTAGCGGGTTACGAGCAGTACTTC. Its protein is CASSPGLAGYEQYF.